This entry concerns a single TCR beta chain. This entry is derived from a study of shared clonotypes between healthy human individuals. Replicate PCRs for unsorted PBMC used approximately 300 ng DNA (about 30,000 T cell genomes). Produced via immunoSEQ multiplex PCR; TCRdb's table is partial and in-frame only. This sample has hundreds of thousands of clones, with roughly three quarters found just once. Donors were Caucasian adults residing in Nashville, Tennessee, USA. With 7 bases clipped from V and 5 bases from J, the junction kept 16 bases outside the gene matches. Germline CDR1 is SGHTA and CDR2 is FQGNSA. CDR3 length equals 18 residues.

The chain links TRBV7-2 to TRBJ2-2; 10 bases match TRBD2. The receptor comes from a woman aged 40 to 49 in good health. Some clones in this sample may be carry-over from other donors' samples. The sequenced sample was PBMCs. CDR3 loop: CASTPPNSGRLGTGELFF. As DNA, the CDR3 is TGTGCCAGCACCCCCCCCAATAGCGGGAGGCTGGGGACCGGGGAGCTGTTTTTT.